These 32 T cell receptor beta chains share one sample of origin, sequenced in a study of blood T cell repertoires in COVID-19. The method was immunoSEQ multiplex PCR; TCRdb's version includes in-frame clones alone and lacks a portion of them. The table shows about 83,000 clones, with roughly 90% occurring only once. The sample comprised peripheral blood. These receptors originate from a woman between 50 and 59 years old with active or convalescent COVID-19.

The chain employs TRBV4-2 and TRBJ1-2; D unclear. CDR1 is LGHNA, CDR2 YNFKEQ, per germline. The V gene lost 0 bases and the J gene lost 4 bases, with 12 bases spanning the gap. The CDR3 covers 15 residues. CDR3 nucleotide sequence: TGTGCCAGCAGCCAAGAAGGCAGCGCAAGCTATGGCTACACCTTC. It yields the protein CASSQEGSASYGYTF.

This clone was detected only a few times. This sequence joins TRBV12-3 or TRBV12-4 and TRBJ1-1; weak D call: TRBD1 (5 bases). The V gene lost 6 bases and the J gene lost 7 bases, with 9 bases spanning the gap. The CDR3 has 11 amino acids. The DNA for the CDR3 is TGTGCCAGCAGCCTAGACAGTGAAGCTTTCTTT. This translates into CASSLDSEAFF.

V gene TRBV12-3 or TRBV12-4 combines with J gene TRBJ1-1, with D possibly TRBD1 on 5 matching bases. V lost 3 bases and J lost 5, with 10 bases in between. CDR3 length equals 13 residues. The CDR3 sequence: CASSFWQGTEAFF. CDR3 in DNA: TGTGCCAGCAGTTTCTGGCAGGGAACTGAAGCTTTCTTT.

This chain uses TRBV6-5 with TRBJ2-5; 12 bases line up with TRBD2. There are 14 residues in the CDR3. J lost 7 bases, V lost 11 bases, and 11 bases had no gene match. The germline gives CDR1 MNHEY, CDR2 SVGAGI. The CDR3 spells CASMTSGGPRTQYF. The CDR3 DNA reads TGTGCCTCTATGACTAGCGGGGGTCCCCGGACCCAGTACTTC.

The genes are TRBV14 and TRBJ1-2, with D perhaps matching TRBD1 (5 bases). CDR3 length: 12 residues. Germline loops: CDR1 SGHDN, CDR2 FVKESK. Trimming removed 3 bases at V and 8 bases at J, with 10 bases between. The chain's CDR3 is CASSQSGYGYTF. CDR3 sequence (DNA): TGTGCCAGCAGCCAGTCAGGGTACGGCTACACCTTC.

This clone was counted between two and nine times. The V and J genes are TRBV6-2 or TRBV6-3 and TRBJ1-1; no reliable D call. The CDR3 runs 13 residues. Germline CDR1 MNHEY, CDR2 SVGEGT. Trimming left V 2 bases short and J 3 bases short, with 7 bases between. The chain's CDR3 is CASSYMRDTEAFF. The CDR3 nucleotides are TGTGCCAGCAGTTACATGCGGGACACTGAAGCTTTCTTT.

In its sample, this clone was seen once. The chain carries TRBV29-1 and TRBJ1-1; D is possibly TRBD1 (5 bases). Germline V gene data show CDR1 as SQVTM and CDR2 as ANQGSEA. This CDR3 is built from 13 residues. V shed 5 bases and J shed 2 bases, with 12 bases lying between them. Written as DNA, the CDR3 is TGCAGCGTTCGAGTCCAGGGAAACACTGAAGCTTTCTTT. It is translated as CSVRVQGNTEAFF.

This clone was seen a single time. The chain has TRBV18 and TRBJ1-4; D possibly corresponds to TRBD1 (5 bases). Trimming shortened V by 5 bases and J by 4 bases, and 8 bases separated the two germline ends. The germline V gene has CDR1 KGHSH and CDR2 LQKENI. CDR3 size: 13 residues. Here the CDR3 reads CASSLQGNEKLFF. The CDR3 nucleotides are TGTGCCAGCTCATTGCAGGGTAATGAAAAACTGTTTTTT.

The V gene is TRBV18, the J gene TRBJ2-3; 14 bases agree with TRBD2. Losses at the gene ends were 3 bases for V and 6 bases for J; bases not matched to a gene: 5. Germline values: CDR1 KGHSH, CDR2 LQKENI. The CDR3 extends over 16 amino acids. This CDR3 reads CASSPGLAGAGDTQYF. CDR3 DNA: TGTGCCAGCTCACCGGGACTAGCGGGGGCCGGGGATACGCAGTATTTT.

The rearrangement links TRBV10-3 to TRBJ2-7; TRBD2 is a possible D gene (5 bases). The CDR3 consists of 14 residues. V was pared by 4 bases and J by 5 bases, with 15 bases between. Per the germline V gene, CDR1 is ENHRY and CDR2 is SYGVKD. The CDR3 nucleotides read TGTGCCATCAGTGCACGGACTCAAAGCGACGAGCAGTACTTC. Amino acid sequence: CAISARTQSDEQYF.

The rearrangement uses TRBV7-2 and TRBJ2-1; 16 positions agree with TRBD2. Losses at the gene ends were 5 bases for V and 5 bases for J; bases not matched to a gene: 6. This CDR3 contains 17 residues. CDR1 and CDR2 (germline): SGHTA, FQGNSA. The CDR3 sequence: CASSTGTSGGADNEQFF. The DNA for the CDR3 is TGTGCCAGCAGCACCGGGACTAGCGGGGGGGCCGACAATGAGCAGTTCTTC.

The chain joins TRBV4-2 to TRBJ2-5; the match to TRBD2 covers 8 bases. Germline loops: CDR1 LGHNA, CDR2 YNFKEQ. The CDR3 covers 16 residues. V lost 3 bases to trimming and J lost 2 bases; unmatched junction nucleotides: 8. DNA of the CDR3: TGTGCCAGCAGCCACGACCCCGTAGCGGGGCAAGAGACCCAGTACTTC. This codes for CASSHDPVAGQETQYF.

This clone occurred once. CDR3 protein: CASRARDGGNSPLHF. The CDR3 bases are TGTGCCAGCAGAGCCCGAGACGGGGGAAATTCACCCCTCCACTTT. The rearrangement joins TRBV9 to TRBJ1-6, with a weak D call TRBD1 (5 bases). This CDR3 is built from 15 residues. V lost 5 bases, J lost 7 bases, and 16 bases lay in between. Per the germline V gene, CDR1 is SGDLS and CDR2 is YYNGEE.

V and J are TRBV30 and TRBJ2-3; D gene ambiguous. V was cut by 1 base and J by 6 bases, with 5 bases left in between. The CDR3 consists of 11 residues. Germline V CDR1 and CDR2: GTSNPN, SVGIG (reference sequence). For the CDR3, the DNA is TGTGCCTGGAGTGACATGGATACGCAGTATTTT. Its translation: CAWSDMDTQYF.

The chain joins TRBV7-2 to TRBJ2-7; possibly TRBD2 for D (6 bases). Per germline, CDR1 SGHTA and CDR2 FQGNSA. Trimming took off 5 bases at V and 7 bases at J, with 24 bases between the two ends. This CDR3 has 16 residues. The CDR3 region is CASSRTLVGGLGEQYF. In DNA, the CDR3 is TGTGCCAGCAGCCGGACCTTGGTGGGGGGACTGGGGGAGCAGTACTTC.

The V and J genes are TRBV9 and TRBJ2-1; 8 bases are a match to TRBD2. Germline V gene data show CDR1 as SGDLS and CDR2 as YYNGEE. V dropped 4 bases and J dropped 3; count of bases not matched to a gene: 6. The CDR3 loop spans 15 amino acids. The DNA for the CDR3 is TGTGCCAGCAGCCCCCGTAGCGGGGTCTACAATGAGCAGTTCTTC. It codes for CASSPRSGVYNEQFF.

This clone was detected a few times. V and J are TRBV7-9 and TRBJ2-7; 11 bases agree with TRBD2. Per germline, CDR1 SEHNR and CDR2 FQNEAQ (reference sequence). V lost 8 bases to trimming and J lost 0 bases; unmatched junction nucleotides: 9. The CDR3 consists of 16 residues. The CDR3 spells CASGTTSGGNSYEQYF. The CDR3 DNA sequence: TGTGCCAGCGGGACAACTAGCGGGGGTAACTCCTACGAGCAGTACTTC.

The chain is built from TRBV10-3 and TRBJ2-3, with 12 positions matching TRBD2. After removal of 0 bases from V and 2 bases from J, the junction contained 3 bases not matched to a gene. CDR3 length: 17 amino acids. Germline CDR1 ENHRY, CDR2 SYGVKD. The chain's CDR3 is CAISESTSGGDTDTQYF. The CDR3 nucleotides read TGTGCCATCAGTGAGTCGACTAGCGGGGGTGACACAGATACGCAGTATTTT.

The CDR3 protein is CASSLTGAGGNTIYF. The CDR3 DNA sequence: TGTGCCAGCAGCTTGACAGGGGCAGGTGGAAACACCATATATTTT. This sequence joins TRBV5-4 and TRBJ1-3, with 7 bases fitting TRBD1. The CDR3 spans 15 residues. Germline V gene lookup returns CDR1 SGHNT and CDR2 YYREEE (reference sequence). V trimming: 1 base; J trimming: 3 bases; junction bases outside the gene matches: 4. The whole variable domain, remainder taken from reference TRBV5-4 and TRBJ1-3, is ETGVTQSPTHLIKTRGQQVTLRCSSQSGHNTVSWYQQALGQGPQFIFQYYREEENGRGNFPPRFSGLQFPNYSSELNVNALELDDSALYLCASSLTGAGGNTIYFGEGSWLTVV.

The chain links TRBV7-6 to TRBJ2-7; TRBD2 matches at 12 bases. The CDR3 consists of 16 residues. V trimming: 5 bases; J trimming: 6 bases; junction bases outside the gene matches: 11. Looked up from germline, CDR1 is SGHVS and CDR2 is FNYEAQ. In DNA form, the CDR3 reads TGTGCCAGCAGCGAAGAGACTAGCGGGGGAATCCGCGAGCAGTACTTC. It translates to CASSEETSGGIREQYF.

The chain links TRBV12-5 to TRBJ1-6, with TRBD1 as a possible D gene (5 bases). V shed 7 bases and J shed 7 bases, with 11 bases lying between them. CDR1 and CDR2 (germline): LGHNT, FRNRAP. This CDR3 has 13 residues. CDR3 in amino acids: CASVEGANSPLHF. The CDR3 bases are TGTGCTAGTGTTGAAGGGGCCAATTCACCCCTCCACTTT.

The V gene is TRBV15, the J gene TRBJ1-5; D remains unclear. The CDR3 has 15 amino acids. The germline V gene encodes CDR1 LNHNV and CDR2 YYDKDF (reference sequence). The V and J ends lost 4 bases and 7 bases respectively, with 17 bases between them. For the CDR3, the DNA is TGTGCCACCAGCATCTCCCCGGGGTCGGGACAGCCCCAGCATTTT. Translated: CATSISPGSGQPQHF. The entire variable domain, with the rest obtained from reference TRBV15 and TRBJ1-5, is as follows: DAMVIQNPRYQVTQFGKPVTLSCSQTLNHNVMYWYQQKSSQAPKLLFHYYDKDFNNEADTPDNFQSRRPNTSFCFLDIRSPGLGDTAMYLCATSISPGSGQPQHFGDGTRLSIL.

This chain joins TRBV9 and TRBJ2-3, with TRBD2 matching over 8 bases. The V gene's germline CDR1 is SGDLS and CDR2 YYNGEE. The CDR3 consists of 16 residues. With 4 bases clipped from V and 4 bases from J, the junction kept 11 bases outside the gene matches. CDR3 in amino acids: CASSFNRGGLSDTQYF. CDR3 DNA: TGTGCCAGCAGCTTCAACCGGGGGGGCCTGTCAGATACGCAGTATTTT.

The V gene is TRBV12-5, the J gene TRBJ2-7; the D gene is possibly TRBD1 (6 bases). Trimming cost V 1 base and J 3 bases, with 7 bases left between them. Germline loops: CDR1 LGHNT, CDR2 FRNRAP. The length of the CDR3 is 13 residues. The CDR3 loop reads CASGLGQDYEQYF. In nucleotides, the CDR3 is TGTGCTAGTGGTTTGGGACAGGACTACGAGCAGTACTTC.

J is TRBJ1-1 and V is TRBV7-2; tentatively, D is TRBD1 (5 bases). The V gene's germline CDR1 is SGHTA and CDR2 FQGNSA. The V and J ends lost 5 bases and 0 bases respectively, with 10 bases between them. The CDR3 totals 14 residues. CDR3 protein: CASSTGLLNTEAFF. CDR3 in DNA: TGTGCCAGCAGCACGGGACTGCTGAACACTGAAGCTTTCTTT.

CDR3 protein: CASSWGVWGNTEAFF. The DNA for the CDR3 is TGTGCCAGCAGCTGGGGGGTTTGGGGCAACACTGAAGCTTTCTTT. The chain links TRBV5-6 to TRBJ1-1; perhaps TRBD1 as D (5 bases). Between the trimmed V and J ends, which lost 3 bases and 2 bases, there was a span of 14 bases. Germline loops: CDR1 SGHDT, CDR2 YYEEEE. The CDR3 length is 15 residues.

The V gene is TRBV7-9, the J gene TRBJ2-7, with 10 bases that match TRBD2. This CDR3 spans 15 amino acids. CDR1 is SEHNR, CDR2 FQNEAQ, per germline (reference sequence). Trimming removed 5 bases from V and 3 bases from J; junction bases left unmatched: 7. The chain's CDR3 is CASSNPSGGFYEQYF. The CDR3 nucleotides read TGTGCCAGCAGCAACCCTAGCGGGGGATTCTACGAGCAGTACTTC.

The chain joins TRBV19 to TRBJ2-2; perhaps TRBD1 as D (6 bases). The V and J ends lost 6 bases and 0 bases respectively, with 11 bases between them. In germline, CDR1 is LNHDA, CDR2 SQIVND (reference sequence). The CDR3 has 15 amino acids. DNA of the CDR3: TGTGCCAGTAGGACAGGATCTCCGAACACCGGGGAGCTGTTTTTT. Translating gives CASRTGSPNTGELFF.

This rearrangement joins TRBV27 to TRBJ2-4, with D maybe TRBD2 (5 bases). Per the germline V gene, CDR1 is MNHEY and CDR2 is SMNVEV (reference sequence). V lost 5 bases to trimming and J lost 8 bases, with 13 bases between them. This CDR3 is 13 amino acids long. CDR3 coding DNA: TGTGCCAGCAGTACTCTGGGGAGAGACATTCAGTACTTC. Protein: CASSTLGRDIQYF.

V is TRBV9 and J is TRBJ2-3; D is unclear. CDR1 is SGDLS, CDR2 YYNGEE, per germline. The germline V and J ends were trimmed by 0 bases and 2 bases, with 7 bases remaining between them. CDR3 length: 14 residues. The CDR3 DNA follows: TGTGCCAGCAGCGTAGAACCCTACACAGATACGCAGTATTTT. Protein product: CASSVEPYTDTQYF.

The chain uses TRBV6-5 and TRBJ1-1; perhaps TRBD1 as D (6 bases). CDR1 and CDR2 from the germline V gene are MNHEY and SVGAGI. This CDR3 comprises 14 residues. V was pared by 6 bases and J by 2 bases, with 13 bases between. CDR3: CASSPMTGNTEAFF. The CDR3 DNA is TGTGCCAGCAGCCCGATGACAGGTAACACTGAAGCTTTCTTT.

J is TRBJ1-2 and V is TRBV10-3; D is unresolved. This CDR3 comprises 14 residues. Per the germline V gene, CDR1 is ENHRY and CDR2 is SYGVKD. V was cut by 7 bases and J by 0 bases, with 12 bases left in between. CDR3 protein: CAITSTRTNYGYTF. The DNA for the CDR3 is TGTGCCATCACCTCCACACGTACTAACTATGGCTACACCTTC.